Presented here are 20 T cell receptor beta chains from one specimen sequenced in a study of vaccination and CD4 T cells after COVID-19. Treatment indicated: roughly 11-day PBMC culture with coronavirus spike peptide pools or control peptides (ViraFEST assay). The Oncomine TCR Beta short-read assay generated sequence data from the DNA of cultured CD4+ T cells. TCRdb re-called the PCR reads with MiXCR, one entry per CDR3 protein. The sample consists of about 5,200 distinct CDR3 sequences, roughly 25% of them appearing once. Their antigens are not known. The sequencing used CD4+ T cells from blood, cultured in vitro, collected after SARS-CoV-2 vaccination. These receptors came from a human donor who had recovered from COVID-19.

This clonotype is judged medium-sized. This chain connects TRBV6-5 to TRBJ2-5; TRBD1 aligns across 10 bases. Germline V CDR1 and CDR2: MNHEY, SVGAGI. The CDR3 has 15 residues. V dropped 2 bases and J dropped 3; count of bases not matched to a gene: 3. The DNA for the CDR3 is TGTGCCAGCAGTTACCCGGGACAGGGGAAAGAGACCCAGTACTTC. It translates to CASSYPGQGKETQYF.

This clonotype is termed medium-sized. The V and J genes are TRBV20-1 and TRBJ1-6; D might be TRBD1 (6 bases). Germline CDR1 and CDR2: DFQATT and SNEGSKA (reference sequence). Trimming pared 6 bases from V and 10 bases from J, leaving 19 bases between. This CDR3 comprises 14 residues. This chain's CDR3 is CSAPGGGPGSPLHF. The CDR3 DNA is TGCAGTGCACCGGGCGGGGGGCCCGGATCACCCCTCCACTTT.

The CDR3 bases are TGTGCCACCAGCGCTACTAGCGGTAACACAGATACGCAGTATTTT. Amino acid sequence: CATSATSGNTDTQYF. V and J are TRBV15 and TRBJ2-3; 8 nucleotides match TRBD2. The CDR3 has 15 amino acids. The junction had 6 bases not matched to a gene; V was cut back by 5 bases and J by 2 bases. Per the germline V gene, CDR1 is LNHNV and CDR2 is YYDKDF (reference sequence).

This clonotype has a handful of counts. The rearrangement joins TRBV20-1 to TRBJ2-1; D ambiguous. Trimming left V 3 bases short and J 3 bases short, with 6 bases between. The CDR3 totals 12 residues. The germline V gene has CDR1 DFQATT and CDR2 SNEGSKA (reference sequence). The CDR3 is CSASSDYNEQFF. CDR3 coding DNA: TGCAGTGCTAGTTCTGACTACAATGAGCAGTTCTTC.

This clonotype has just a few counts. The chain uses TRBV27 and TRBJ2-5; D may match TRBD1 or TRBD2 (5 bases each). The CDR3 length is 15 residues. Looked up from germline, CDR1 is MNHEY and CDR2 is SMNVEV (reference sequence). V was trimmed by 5 bases and J by 5 bases, leaving 18 bases between them. CDR3 amino acids: CASSGGPSLRETQYF. The CDR3, as DNA: TGTGCCAGCAGTGGGGGACCGTCACTCAGGGAGACCCAGTACTTC.

As regards this clonotype: This could be a read error, since a much larger clone is one nucleotide away. This rearrangement joins TRBV6-1 to TRBJ2-5; 7 bases are a match to TRBD1. This CDR3 spans 18 amino acids. With 5 bases clipped from V and 4 bases from J, the junction kept 19 bases outside the gene matches. Germline CDR1 is MNHNS and CDR2 is SASEGT. The DNA for the CDR3 is TGTGCCAGCAGTCCGCGAAAAACGGGACAGTCTACTGGAGAGACCCAGTACTTC. Translated, it gives CASSPRKTGQSTGETQYF.

This clonotype is deemed medium-sized. V gene TRBV20-1 combines with J gene TRBJ2-1; 10 positions match TRBD2. V lost 4 bases to trimming and J lost 4 bases; unmatched junction nucleotides: 13. From germline, CDR1 is DFQATT and CDR2 SNEGSKA (reference sequence). The CDR3 is 17 amino acids. CDR3 region: CSANPDPGLAVYNEQFF. In DNA form, the CDR3 reads TGCAGTGCTAATCCGGACCCCGGACTAGCGGTTTACAATGAGCAGTTCTTC.

This clonotype has a handful of counts. This chain connects TRBV4-1 to TRBJ2-1; the D gene is possibly TRBD2 (5 bases). Germline V CDR1 and CDR2: MGHRA, YSYEKL. CDR3 length: 15 amino acids. The ends were cut back, 8 bases at V and 6 bases at J, with 20 bases in the middle. As DNA, the CDR3 is TGCGCCAGCCGCTCCGGGCTGTCGGGGTCCAATGAGCAGTTCTTC. It encodes CASRSGLSGSNEQFF.

The chain combines TRBV10-1 with TRBJ2-1; 9 nucleotides align to TRBD1. With 4 bases clipped from V and 10 bases from J, the junction kept 5 bases outside the gene matches. There are 13 residues in the CDR3. CDR1 is WNHNN and CDR2 is SYGVQD in the germline V gene (reference sequence). The CDR3 sequence: CASSVQGANEQFF. The DNA for the CDR3 is TGCGCCAGCAGTGTACAGGGGGCAAACGAGCAGTTCTTC.

This rearrangement joins TRBV29-1 to TRBJ1-1; the match to TRBD1 covers 10 bases. Trimming at V came to 4 bases and at J to 4 bases, leaving 12 bases not matched to a gene. The V gene's germline CDR1 is SQVTM and CDR2 ANQGSEA. CDR3 length: 16 amino acids. CDR3 residues: CSVGYRGQGLGTEAFF. The CDR3 coding sequence is TGCAGCGTTGGATACAGGGGACAGGGGCTTGGCACTGAAGCTTTCTTT.

This clonotype was counted only a few times. This chain uses TRBV7-8 with TRBJ2-7, with TRBD2 matching over 7 bases. Germline V gene lookup returns CDR1 SGHVS and CDR2 FQNEAQ. This CDR3 contains 13 residues. V was clipped by 9 bases and J by 3 bases; unmatched bases: 8. In nucleotides, the CDR3 is TGTGCCAGTCTTGTAGCGGGCGGCTACGAGCAGTACTTC. It is translated as CASLVAGGYEQYF. The whole variable domain, filled in from reference TRBV7-8 and TRBJ2-7, reads GAGVSQSPRYKVAKRGQDVALRCDPISGHVSLFWYQQALGQGPEFLTYFQNEAQLDKSGLPSDRFFAERPEGSVSTLKIQRTQQEDSAVYLCASLVAGGYEQYFGPGTRLTVT.

The gene calls are TRBV11-3 and TRBJ2-1; D may be TRBD1 (5 bases). Germline CDR1 SGHNT, CDR2 YENEEA. This CDR3 region has 14 residues. V was shortened by 4 bases and J by 3 bases, with 10 bases between the two germline ends. CDR3 amino acids: CASSYPGIYNEQFF. CDR3 in DNA: TGTGCCAGCAGCTACCCAGGGATCTACAATGAGCAGTTCTTC.

The V and J genes are TRBV5-4 and TRBJ2-6; no clear D. Per the germline V gene, CDR1 is SGHNT and CDR2 is YYREEE (reference sequence). V was pared by 4 bases and J by 0 bases, with 11 bases between. The CDR3 is 16 amino acids. The CDR3 here is CASSPKAISGANVLTF. The CDR3 nucleotides are TGTGCCAGCAGCCCGAAGGCTATCTCTGGGGCCAACGTCCTGACTTTC.

The rearrangement uses TRBV10-3 and TRBJ1-2; tentatively, D is TRBD1 (5 bases). Germline V CDR1 and CDR2: ENHRY, SYGVKD. Deletions cut 11 bases from V and 8 bases from J, with 18 bases between. The CDR3 contains 12 residues. The CDR3 DNA follows: TGTGCCTCCCTGGAGGGTTGGGGCGGCTACACCTTC. This translates into CASLEGWGGYTF.

The chain combines TRBV24-1 with TRBJ2-1; D call uncertain. The germline V and J ends were trimmed by 4 bases and 5 bases, with 8 bases remaining between them. Germline V gene data show CDR1 as KGHDR and CDR2 as SFDVKD. The CDR3 loop spans 13 amino acids. CDR3: CATSDLDHNEQFF. The CDR3 DNA follows: TGTGCCACCAGTGACCTGGATCACAATGAGCAGTTCTTC.

Only a few counts were recorded for this clonotype. V usage is TRBV27 and J usage is TRBJ1-2, with D maybe TRBD1 (5 bases). Trimming pared 4 bases from V and 5 bases from J, leaving 20 bases between. There are 16 residues in the CDR3. Germline CDR1 is MNHEY and CDR2 is SMNVEV (reference sequence). The CDR3 here is CASSSGLGQGLYGYTF. CDR3 DNA sequence: TGTGCCAGCAGTTCCGGGTTGGGCCAGGGTCTATATGGCTACACCTTC.

The J gene is TRBJ2-3, the V gene TRBV11-1, with 9 bases aligning to TRBD1. Germline values: CDR1 SGHAT, CDR2 FQDESV (reference sequence). The CDR3 consists of 16 residues. With 5 bases clipped from V and 4 bases from J, the junction kept 10 bases outside the gene matches. The DNA of the CDR3 is TGTGCCAGCAGCCCCCTGGGACAGGGTATCTCAGATACGCAGTATTTT. It translates to CASSPLGQGISDTQYF.

Of note for this clonotype: This clone may be a read error of a much larger clone one base away. The V and J genes are TRBV7-2 and TRBJ1-5; tentatively, D is TRBD1 (6 bases). V shed 5 bases and J shed 7 bases, with 12 bases lying between them. The CDR3 is made up of 13 amino acids. The V gene's germline CDR1 is SGHTA and CDR2 FQGNSA. The DNA of the CDR3 is TGTGCCAGCAGCGTGAGGGGACAACAGCCCCAGCATTTT. It translates to CASSVRGQQPQHF.

The chain couples TRBV29-1 to TRBJ2-7, with 14 nucleotides matching TRBD2. The CDR3 extends over 15 amino acids. Germline loops: CDR1 SQVTM, CDR2 ANQGSEA. The junction had 10 bases not matched to a gene; V was cut back by 5 bases and J by 7 bases. The CDR3 loop is CSVRPRGLAGEEQYF. CDR3 DNA: TGCAGCGTTAGACCAAGGGGACTAGCGGGAGAAGAGCAGTACTTC.

The genes are TRBV20-1 and TRBJ2-3, with a possible D match to TRBD2 (6 bases). Per the germline V gene, CDR1 is DFQATT and CDR2 is SNEGSKA (reference sequence). V was clipped by 4 bases and J by 1 base, with 15 bases between them. The CDR3 contains 15 residues. The CDR3 sequence: CSATKTTGGTDTQYF. The CDR3 DNA sequence: TGCAGTGCTACAAAAACGACGGGAGGCACAGATACGCAGTATTTT.